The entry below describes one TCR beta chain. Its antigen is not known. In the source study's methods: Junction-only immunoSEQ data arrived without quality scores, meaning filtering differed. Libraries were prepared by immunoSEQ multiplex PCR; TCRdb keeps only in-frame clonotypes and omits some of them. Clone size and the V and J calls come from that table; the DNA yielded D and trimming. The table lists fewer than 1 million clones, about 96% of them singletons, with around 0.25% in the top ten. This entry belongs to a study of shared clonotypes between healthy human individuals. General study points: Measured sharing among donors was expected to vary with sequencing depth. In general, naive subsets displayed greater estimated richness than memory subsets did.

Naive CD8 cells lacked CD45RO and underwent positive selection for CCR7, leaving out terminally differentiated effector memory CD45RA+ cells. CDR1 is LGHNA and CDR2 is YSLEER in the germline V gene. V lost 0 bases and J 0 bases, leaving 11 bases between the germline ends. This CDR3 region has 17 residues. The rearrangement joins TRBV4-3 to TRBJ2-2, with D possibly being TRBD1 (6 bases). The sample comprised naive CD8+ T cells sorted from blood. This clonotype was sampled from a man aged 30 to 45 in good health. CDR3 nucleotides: TGCGCCAGCAGCCAAGATCGGCCAGGGGCGAACACCGGGGAGCTGTTTTTT. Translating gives CASSQDRPGANTGELFF.